This is a list of T cell receptor beta chains from one sample in a study of cytomegalovirus exposure and HLA in healthy donors. TCRdb's copy holds only in-frame clones and misses some; the assay was immunoSEQ multiplex PCR. The data contain around 86,000 clones, about 75% of them seen just once; the ten biggest clones take up 5.5% to 7.5%. Sequencing input: PBMCs. The receptors shown here come from a female donor in good health and CMV-seronegative. Each CDR3 is given with its conserved first and last residue. A D gene is named only where the DNA matches it firmly. A clone size is listed for some rows: how often the clone was seen (once, few, many), or a class if it is expanded.

CDR3nt: TGTGCCAGCAGCGCCTCCTTACAGGGTGGGGAGACCCAGTACTTC
CDR3aa: CASSASLQGGETQYF
v_gene: TRBV9
abundance: once
j_gene: TRBJ2-5
d_gene: -

CDR3nt: TGTGCCAGCAGCCCGCCGGGAACAACCTACGAGCAGTACTTC
CDR3aa: CASSPPGTTYEQYF
v_gene: TRBV7-9
abundance: -
j_gene: TRBJ2-7
d_gene: -

CDR3nt: TGTGCCAGCAGCTTTGACAGGGGGCTGAGTGGCTACACCTTC
CDR3aa: CASSFDRGLSGYTF
v_gene: TRBV7-2
abundance: -
j_gene: TRBJ1-2
d_gene: TRBD1

CDR3nt: TGCGCCAGCAGCCCGAGGACAGGGGGAGCCTACGAGCAGTACTTC
CDR3aa: CASSPRTGGAYEQYF
v_gene: TRBV4-3
abundance: few
j_gene: TRBJ2-7
d_gene: TRBD1

CDR3nt: TGTGCCAGCAGTTACGGGACAGGTTCCTATAATTCACCCCTCCACTTT
CDR3aa: CASSYGTGSYNSPLHF
v_gene: TRBV6-5
abundance: -
j_gene: TRBJ1-6
d_gene: TRBD1

CDR3nt: TGCGCCAGCAGCTTGGCAGGACTAACCTCCTCCTACAATGAGCAGTTCTTC
CDR3aa: CASSLAGLTSSYNEQFF
v_gene: TRBV5-1
abundance: -
j_gene: TRBJ2-1
d_gene: -

CDR3nt: TGTGCCAGCAGTCGGGACAGGGGGAATGAGCAGTTCTTC
CDR3aa: CASSRDRGNEQFF
v_gene: TRBV25-1
abundance: -
j_gene: TRBJ2-1
d_gene: TRBD1

CDR3nt: TGTGCTAGCAGCGCTGTTTTCCCCGGGACTAGCGGCCCCTACGAGCAGTACTTC
CDR3aa: CASSAVFPGTSGPYEQYF
v_gene: TRBV7-7
abundance: -
j_gene: TRBJ2-7
d_gene: TRBD2

CDR3nt: TGTGCCAGCAACGCACCTAGCGGGGTTGAGCAGTACTTC
CDR3aa: CASNAPSGVEQYF
v_gene: TRBV28
abundance: once
j_gene: TRBJ2-7
d_gene: TRBD2

CDR3nt: TGCAGCGTTGTCCCCTTGAGCACAGATACGCAGTATTTT
CDR3aa: CSVVPLSTDTQYF
v_gene: TRBV29-1
abundance: -
j_gene: TRBJ2-3
d_gene: -

CDR3nt: TGCGCCAGCAGCCAAGATGGGGCTAGCGGGGGGGAAGGCACAGATACGCAGTATTTT
CDR3aa: CASSQDGASGGEGTDTQYF
v_gene: TRBV4-3
abundance: -
j_gene: TRBJ2-3
d_gene: TRBD2

CDR3nt: TGTGCCAGCACTGGGACAGAGGGGCCAACCACCTATGGCTACACCTTC
CDR3aa: CASTGTEGPTTYGYTF
v_gene: TRBV6-6
abundance: -
j_gene: TRBJ1-2
d_gene: TRBD1

CDR3nt: TGTGCCTGGAGTGTTGGCAGGGGGTACGAGCAGTACTTC
CDR3aa: CAWSVGRGYEQYF
v_gene: TRBV30
abundance: -
j_gene: TRBJ2-7
d_gene: TRBD1

CDR3nt: TGTGCCAGCAGTGGGGGCGGAAGTAGAAATGAAAAACTGTTTTTT
CDR3aa: CASSGGGSRNEKLFF
v_gene: TRBV25-1
abundance: -
j_gene: TRBJ1-4
d_gene: -

CDR3nt: TGTGCCAGCAGTTACTCGAGCGGGCTCGGGCCTGAAGCTTTCTTT
CDR3aa: CASSYSSGLGPEAFF
v_gene: TRBV6-5
abundance: -
j_gene: TRBJ1-1
d_gene: -

CDR3nt: TGTGCCAGCAGCTTGACTGGGACTGCTGAAAAACTGTTTTTT
CDR3aa: CASSLTGTAEKLFF
v_gene: TRBV7-8
abundance: -
j_gene: TRBJ1-4
d_gene: -

CDR3nt: TGTGCCTGGAGTAGGCAGGGAGGGGGTCAGCCCCAGCATTTT
CDR3aa: CAWSRQGGGQPQHF
v_gene: TRBV30
abundance: -
j_gene: TRBJ1-5
d_gene: -

CDR3nt: TGTGCCAGCAGCCAGGGCGAATCTGGAAACACCATATATTTT
CDR3aa: CASSQGESGNTIYF
v_gene: TRBV4-2
abundance: few
j_gene: TRBJ1-3
d_gene: -

CDR3nt: TGCAGCGTTGAAGAAGCTGGCTACGAGCAGTACTTC
CDR3aa: CSVEEAGYEQYF
v_gene: TRBV29-1
abundance: -
j_gene: TRBJ2-7
d_gene: -

CDR3nt: TGTGCCAGCAGCTTAGGGGACAGGGGAAACTATGGCTACACCTTC
CDR3aa: CASSLGDRGNYGYTF
v_gene: TRBV7-8
abundance: once
j_gene: TRBJ1-2
d_gene: TRBD1

CDR3nt: TGTGCCAGCAGCTTAGCGGGAGTTGGGACTAGCGCCGGCGGCACAGATACGCAGTATTTT
CDR3aa: CASSLAGVGTSAGGTDTQYF
v_gene: TRBV7-8
abundance: -
j_gene: TRBJ2-3
d_gene: TRBD2

CDR3nt: TGTGCCAGCACCCCGGGGGGATACGAGCAGTACTTC
CDR3aa: CASTPGGYEQYF
v_gene: TRBV28
abundance: -
j_gene: TRBJ2-7
d_gene: TRBD2

CDR3nt: TGTGCTAGTACAGGGGGCCTTCTGTCCTATGGCTACACCTTC
CDR3aa: CASTGGLLSYGYTF
v_gene: TRBV12-5
abundance: -
j_gene: TRBJ1-2
d_gene: TRBD1

CDR3nt: TGTGCCAGCCGACGGGTAAGATTCCATGGCAACGTCCTGACTTTC
CDR3aa: CASRRVRFHGNVLTF
v_gene: TRBV19
abundance: -
j_gene: TRBJ2-6
d_gene: -

CDR3nt: TGCAGCGTTGGGAGTGGAGGGAGCACCTACGAGCAGTACTTC
CDR3aa: CSVGSGGSTYEQYF
v_gene: TRBV29-1
abundance: -
j_gene: TRBJ2-7
d_gene: -

CDR3nt: TGTGCCAGCAGTGCCCGGGGGGGAACTGGGGCCAACGTCCTGACTTTC
CDR3aa: CASSARGGTGANVLTF
v_gene: TRBV6-1
abundance: few
j_gene: TRBJ2-6
d_gene: TRBD2

CDR3nt: TGTGCCAGCAGAGCAGGGTCAAACAATCAGCCCCAGCATTTT
CDR3aa: CASRAGSNNQPQHF
v_gene: TRBV6-5
abundance: once
j_gene: TRBJ1-5
d_gene: -

CDR3nt: TGTGCCAGCGAATTGCCGGGACAGGCTTACACTGAAGCTTTCTTT
CDR3aa: CASELPGQAYTEAFF
v_gene: TRBV6-1
abundance: -
j_gene: TRBJ1-1
d_gene: TRBD1

CDR3nt: TGTGCCAGCAGCTCGTGGACAGGCTATGGCTACACCTTC
CDR3aa: CASSSWTGYGYTF
v_gene: TRBV7-9
abundance: -
j_gene: TRBJ1-2
d_gene: TRBD1

CDR3nt: TGTGCCACCAGCAGTCGGACAGGGTGGGGCAATCAGCCCCAGCATTTT
CDR3aa: CATSSRTGWGNQPQHF
v_gene: TRBV15
abundance: -
j_gene: TRBJ1-5
d_gene: TRBD1

CDR3nt: TGTGCCAGCAGAACCGGGGGACGCGTAGGGTCCGAAGAGACCCAGTACTTC
CDR3aa: CASRTGGRVGSEETQYF
v_gene: TRBV2
abundance: -
j_gene: TRBJ2-5
d_gene: -

CDR3nt: TGTGCCATCAGTGGATCCTGGGGGGGGCCATATAATGGGGATACGCAGTATTTT
CDR3aa: CAISGSWGGPYNGDTQYF
v_gene: TRBV25-1
abundance: -
j_gene: TRBJ2-3
d_gene: -

CDR3nt: TGTGCCAGCAGCTCAGGGACTAGCAGCGAGCAGTACTTC
CDR3aa: CASSSGTSSEQYF
v_gene: TRBV7-9
abundance: -
j_gene: TRBJ2-7
d_gene: TRBD2

CDR3nt: TGTGCCAGCAGCTTGAGGTGGCGGAATAAAATCGAGCAGTACTTC
CDR3aa: CASSLRWRNKIEQYF
v_gene: TRBV5-6
abundance: -
j_gene: TRBJ2-7
d_gene: -

CDR3nt: TGTGCCAGCAGTGTGGCCCCGACAGGGGCTAACTATGGCTACACCTTC
CDR3aa: CASSVAPTGANYGYTF
v_gene: TRBV2
abundance: -
j_gene: TRBJ1-2
d_gene: TRBD1

CDR3nt: TGCGCCAGCAGCCCGGGACTAGCGGGAGGGTACGAGCAGTACTTC
CDR3aa: CASSPGLAGGYEQYF
v_gene: TRBV5-1
abundance: -
j_gene: TRBJ2-7
d_gene: TRBD2

CDR3nt: TGTGCCAGCTCACCACGGACGGAGGGCAATCAGCCCCAGCATTTT
CDR3aa: CASSPRTEGNQPQHF
v_gene: TRBV18
abundance: -
j_gene: TRBJ1-5
d_gene: -

CDR3nt: TGTTCCAGCAGCTTTGGGACAGGGGTTTCCTACGAGCAGTACTTC
CDR3aa: CSSSFGTGVSYEQYF
v_gene: TRBV7-9
abundance: -
j_gene: TRBJ2-7
d_gene: TRBD1

CDR3nt: TGCGCCAGCAGGGGACAGCTAAAGGCGGATGAAAAACTGTTTTTT
CDR3aa: CASRGQLKADEKLFF
v_gene: TRBV10-1
abundance: -
j_gene: TRBJ1-4
d_gene: TRBD1

CDR3nt: TGCGCCAGCAGCTTGGGGGGCGGGAGAAGGTCCTACGAGCAGTACTTC
CDR3aa: CASSLGGGRRSYEQYF
v_gene: TRBV5-1
abundance: -
j_gene: TRBJ2-7
d_gene: TRBD2

CDR3nt: TGTGCCAGCAGTTACAGGACAGGGGGTGGCACTGAAGCTTTCTTT
CDR3aa: CASSYRTGGGTEAFF
v_gene: TRBV6-5
abundance: -
j_gene: TRBJ1-1
d_gene: TRBD1

CDR3nt: TGTGCCAGCAGTTCCCACAACCTGCAGGGGGCTGGTGAGCAGTTCTTC
CDR3aa: CASSSHNLQGAGEQFF
v_gene: TRBV28
abundance: -
j_gene: TRBJ2-1
d_gene: TRBD1

CDR3nt: TGTGCCTGGACAGGGGGCCTGAGCACTGAAGCTTTCTTT
CDR3aa: CAWTGGLSTEAFF
v_gene: TRBV30
abundance: -
j_gene: TRBJ1-1
d_gene: TRBD1

CDR3nt: TGTGCCAGCAGCTTCGGGCATCGGGACTACACCTTC
CDR3aa: CASSFGHRDYTF
v_gene: TRBV5-4
abundance: -
j_gene: TRBJ1-2
d_gene: -

CDR3nt: TGTGCCAGCAGTTACGGGACACAACCCGAAAAACTGTTTTTT
CDR3aa: CASSYGTQPEKLFF
v_gene: TRBV28
abundance: -
j_gene: TRBJ1-4
d_gene: -

CDR3nt: TGCGCCAGCAGCTCTTGGACAGGATCCTACGAGCAGTACTTC
CDR3aa: CASSSWTGSYEQYF
v_gene: TRBV5-1
abundance: -
j_gene: TRBJ2-7
d_gene: TRBD1

CDR3nt: TGTGCCAGCAGTTCAGGAGGCTCTGGAAACACCATATATTTT
CDR3aa: CASSSGGSGNTIYF
v_gene: TRBV2
abundance: -
j_gene: TRBJ1-3
d_gene: -

CDR3nt: TGTGCCAGCAGACAACAGGGCGAGCAGTACTTC
CDR3aa: CASRQQGEQYF
v_gene: TRBV6-5
abundance: -
j_gene: TRBJ2-7
d_gene: -

CDR3nt: TGTGCCAGTATGGACAGGGTACTGGCTTTCTTT
CDR3aa: CASMDRVLAFF
v_gene: TRBV19
abundance: -
j_gene: TRBJ1-1
d_gene: TRBD1

CDR3nt: TGTGCCAGCAGTGAGAGACAGGGGGACGAGCAGTACTTC
CDR3aa: CASSERQGDEQYF
v_gene: TRBV25-1
abundance: -
j_gene: TRBJ2-7
d_gene: TRBD1

CDR3nt: TGTGCCAGCAGTGACTTAGGCGGGAGACTTGTAGAGCAGTACTTC
CDR3aa: CASSDLGGRLVEQYF
v_gene: TRBV6-4
abundance: -
j_gene: TRBJ2-7
d_gene: TRBD2

CDR3nt: TGTGCCAGCAGCCCCGACAGGGCGAATTCACCCCTCCACTTT
CDR3aa: CASSPDRANSPLHF
v_gene: TRBV5-4
abundance: -
j_gene: TRBJ1-6
d_gene: TRBD1